The next 14 T cell receptor beta chains were all read from a single sample in a study of human T cells and chemical hapten exposure. TCRdb re-analysed the RACE reads in MiXCR, keeping a single row per CDR3 protein. In the table there are some 300,000 distinct CDR3 sequences, around 5.5% of which are singletons. Time point noted: pre-sensitization, week 0. Noted treatment: therapeutic diphenylcyclopropenone sensitization with weekly scalp DPC. Source: whole blood, taken in connection with sensitization to the hapten diphenylcyclopropenone (DPC). The receptors stem from a woman aged 18-29 years with alopecia areata. Some clones in this sample may be carry-over from other donors' samples.

This clonotype came up many times. The chain couples TRBV12-3 or TRBV12-4 to TRBJ2-3; D not certain. V lost 3 bases and J 5 bases, leaving 6 bases between the germline ends. The CDR3 has 12 amino acids. The DNA for the CDR3 is TGTGCCAGCAGTTTGAGTCAAGATACGCAGTATTTT. Protein product: CASSLSQDTQYF.

This clonotype has just a few counts. V usage is TRBV6-6 and J usage is TRBJ1-6, with 7 bases matching TRBD1. The CDR3 is 14 amino acids. V gave up 2 bases and J gave up 6 bases; unmatched junction bases: 1. Germline loops: CDR1 MNHNY, CDR2 SVGAGI (reference sequence). This CDR3 reads CASSYGQVNSPLHF. The DNA of the CDR3 is TGTGCCAGCAGTTACGGACAGGTTAATTCACCCCTCCACTTT.

This clonotype appeared a few times. The chain couples TRBV24-1 to TRBJ2-2; D is possibly TRBD1 or TRBD2 (6 bases each). CDR1 and CDR2 (germline): KGHDR, SFDVKD. V lost 7 bases and J 4 bases, leaving 18 bases between the germline ends. The CDR3 contains 16 residues. The CDR3 DNA reads TGTGCCACCAGCCAATTCCGGGGGACAACCACCGGGGAGCTGTTTTTT. Its protein is CATSQFRGTTTGELFF.

This clonotype was seen repeatedly, ten times or more. This CDR3 reads CASRAPSPKNTGELFF. Here the CDR3 DNA reads TGTGCCAGCAGGGCACCGAGTCCGAAGAACACCGGGGAGCTGTTTTTT. The chain employs TRBV12-3 or TRBV12-4 and TRBJ2-2; no reliable D call. This CDR3 has 16 amino acids. Between the trimmed V and J ends, which lost 6 bases and 1 base, there was a span of 15 bases.

The rearrangement uses TRBV28 and TRBJ1-4, with a tentative D call TRBD1 (6 bases). The V gene lost 8 bases and the J gene lost 10 bases, with 20 bases spanning the gap. Germline loops: CDR1 MDHEN, CDR2 SYDVKM. The CDR3 spans 14 residues. The CDR3 DNA reads as TGTGCCAGCCTAGACAGGACCGGGAGTGGAAAACTGTTTTTT. Translation gives CASLDRTGSGKLFF.

This clonotype has only one observation. This chain links TRBV5-4 with TRBJ1-4; no clear D gene. CDR3 size: 13 residues. V lost 5 bases and J lost 3, with 8 bases in between. CDR1 and CDR2 (germline): SGHNT, YYREEE (reference sequence). CDR3 sequence reads: CASSFSSNEKLFF. DNA for the CDR3: TGTGCCAGCAGTTTTTCTTCTAATGAAAAACTGTTTTTT.

This clonotype has ten or more counts. The chain has TRBV6-2 or TRBV6-3 and TRBJ1-2, with 8 nucleotides matching TRBD1. This CDR3 comprises 14 residues. Trimming at V came to 6 bases and at J to 7 bases, leaving 10 bases not matched to a gene. CDR1 MNHEY and CDR2 SVGEGT come from the germline V gene. The CDR3 loop reads CASRGTGGEVGYTF. The CDR3 DNA reads TGTGCCAGCAGGGGGACAGGAGGAGAAGTTGGCTACACCTTC.

This clonotype was seen at least ten times. CDR3 loop: CSVEGQGADTQYF. In DNA form, the CDR3 reads TGCAGCGTTGAAGGACAGGGGGCAGATACGCAGTATTTT. This chain uses TRBV29-1 with TRBJ2-3, with TRBD1 matching over 9 bases. The V segment lost 1 base and the J segment 4 bases; nucleotides outside the gene matches: 0. Germline V lookup: CDR1 SQVTM, CDR2 ANQGSEA. CDR3 length equals 13 residues.

In this sample, this clonotype turned up many times. The chain combines TRBV6-1 with TRBJ2-7; no definite D call. V was trimmed by 10 bases and J by 2 bases, leaving 15 bases between them. The CDR3 is 13 amino acids. Germline V gives CDR1 MNHNS, CDR2 SASEGT. The CDR3 is CATNSGSTYEQYF. CDR3 DNA: TGTGCCACGAATTCCGGTTCGACCTACGAGCAGTACTTC.

The table lists this clonotype with many counts. V and J are TRBV12-3 or TRBV12-4 and TRBJ2-1, with a weak D call TRBD2 (5 bases). This CDR3 is built from 12 residues. The germline V and J ends were trimmed by 3 bases and 6 bases, with 6 bases remaining between them. CDR3 sequence (DNA): TGTGCCAGCAGTTTTGGGAGCAATGAGCAGTTCTTC. Amino acids: CASSFGSNEQFF.

This clonotype was observed at least ten times. The rearrangement uses TRBV7-2 and TRBJ2-3, with TRBD1 identical over 7 bases. The CDR3 sequence is 15 residues long. V shed 5 bases and J 8 bases; nucleotides not matched to a gene: 13. Germline V gene lookup returns CDR1 SGHTA and CDR2 FQGNSA. The CDR3 DNA is TGTGCCAGCAGCCCTCGACAGGGAAGTTTTGGTACGCAGTATTTT. Protein sequence: CASSPRQGSFGTQYF. Full variable domain (rest looked up from reference TRBV7-2 and TRBJ2-3): GAGVSQSPSNKVTEKGKDVELRCDPISGHTALYWYRQSLGQGLEFLIYFQGNSAPDKSGLPSDRFSAERTGGSVSTLTIQRTQQEDSAVYLCASSPRQGSFGTQYFGPGTRLTVL.

This clonotype was seen ten or more times. The rearrangement uses TRBV7-8 and TRBJ1-4; 11 bases are shared with TRBD1. Germline lookup yields CDR1 SGHVS and CDR2 FQNEAQ. The V gene end was trimmed by 5 bases and the J gene end by 14 bases; junction bases not matched to a gene: 19. The CDR3 spans 17 residues. CDR3 DNA: TGTGCCAGCAGCATACAACGGTTAGGACAGGGGGCGCGAGGGCTGTTTTTT. This encodes CASSIQRLGQGARGLFF.

The sample holds a few counts of this clonotype. The chain couples TRBV20-1 to TRBJ2-3; 11 positions agree with TRBD2. This CDR3 is built from 15 residues. Germline loops: CDR1 DFQATT, CDR2 SNEGSKA (reference sequence). Unmatched junction bases numbered 3, after V lost 2 bases and J lost 2 bases. The CDR3 region has the DNA TGCAGTGCTAGACTAGCGGGGGGATCCACAGATACGCAGTATTTT. Translation: CSARLAGGSTDTQYF.

By share, this clonotype counts as medium-sized. CDR3 sequence: CASSQAAGDNSPLHF. The CDR3 DNA is TGCGCCAGCAGCCAAGCGGCAGGTGATAATTCACCCCTCCACTTT. The chain carries TRBV4-3 and TRBJ1-6; D not certain. The CDR3 spans 15 residues. CDR1 is LGHNA and CDR2 is YSLEER in the germline V gene. Trimming cost V 1 base and J 5 bases, with 9 bases left between them.